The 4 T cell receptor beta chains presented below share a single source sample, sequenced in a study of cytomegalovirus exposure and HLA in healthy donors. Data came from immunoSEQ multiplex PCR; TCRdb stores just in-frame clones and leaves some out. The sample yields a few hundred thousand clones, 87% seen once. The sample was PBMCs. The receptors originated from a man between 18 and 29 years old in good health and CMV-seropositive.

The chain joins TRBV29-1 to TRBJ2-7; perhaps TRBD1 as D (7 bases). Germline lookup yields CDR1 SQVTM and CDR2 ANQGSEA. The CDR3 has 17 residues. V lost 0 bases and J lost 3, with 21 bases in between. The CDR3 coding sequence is TGCAGCGTTGAAGATGGGGCAGGGGGGAAATACAACTACGAGCAGTACTTC. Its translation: CSVEDGAGGKYNYEQYF.

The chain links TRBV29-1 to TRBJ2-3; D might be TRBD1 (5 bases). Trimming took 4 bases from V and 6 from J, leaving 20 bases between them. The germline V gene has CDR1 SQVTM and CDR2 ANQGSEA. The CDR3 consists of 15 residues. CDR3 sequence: CSVATFQGPLDTQYF. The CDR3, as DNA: TGCAGCGTTGCTACCTTCCAGGGCCCTCTGGATACGCAGTATTTT.

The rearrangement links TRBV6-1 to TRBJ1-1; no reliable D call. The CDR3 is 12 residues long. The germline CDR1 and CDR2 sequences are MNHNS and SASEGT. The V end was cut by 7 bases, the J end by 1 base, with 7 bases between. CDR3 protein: CASIRPNTEAFF. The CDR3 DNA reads TGTGCCAGCATAAGGCCGAACACTGAAGCTTTCTTT.

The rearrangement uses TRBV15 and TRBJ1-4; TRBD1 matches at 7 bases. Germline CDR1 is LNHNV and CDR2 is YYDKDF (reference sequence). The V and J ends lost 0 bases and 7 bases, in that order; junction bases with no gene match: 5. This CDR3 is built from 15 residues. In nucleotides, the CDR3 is TGTGCCACCAGCAGAGATAAGGGGGCGGGTGAAAAACTGTTTTTT. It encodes CATSRDKGAGEKLFF.